The following is a TCR beta chain sequence with its context. The sample belongs to a study of CD8 T cells in Susac syndrome. For the study at large: Within the group of sequenced Susac syndrome patients, six had active disease and about 8 were in remission.

With random hexamers, reverse transcription was performed on about 0.5 to 1 ug of RNA. TCRdb used MiXCR to reprocess the immunoSEQ multiplex PCR reads, holding one entry per CDR3 protein. The repertoire has tens of thousands of distinct CDR3 sequences, more than 85% of them found once; the top ten carry roughly 0.44%. The CDR3 sequence is 17 residues long. Germline values: CDR1 MRHNA, CDR2 SNTAGT. The V and J ends lost 3 bases and 4 bases respectively, with 19 bases between them. The clonotype comes from a human donor with Susac syndrome. Sequencing was carried out using CD8+ T cells from PBMCs. The V and J genes are TRBV6-4 and TRBJ2-1; perhaps TRBD2 as D (6 bases). CDR3 amino acids: CASSEIPGTPGYNEQFF. In nucleotides, the CDR3 is TGTGCCAGCAGTGAAATCCCCGGGACTCCGGGATACAATGAGCAGTTCTTC.